This TCR beta chain appears in the sequencing data of a study of response to subunit inactivated influenza vaccine. Via MiXCR, TCRdb re-called the RT-PCR reads, giving one row per CDR3 protein. Of 300,000 to 350,000 distinct CDR3 sequences in the sample, about a fifth were seen once. Germline V gene sequence: CDR1 SGHTS, CDR2 YDEGEE. The CDR3 runs to 13 residues. V was shortened by 0 bases and J by 4 bases, with 8 bases between the two germline ends. V is TRBV5-8 and J is TRBJ2-7; no firm D call. This receptor was taken from a man aged 50-75 years who received an inactivated influenza vaccine. Sequenced here: PBMCs from blood, sampled approximately 20 months after vaccination. Here the CDR3 DNA reads TGTGCCAGCAGCTTGGCAGAGCCTTACGAGCAGTACTTC. Translating gives CASSLAEPYEQYF.